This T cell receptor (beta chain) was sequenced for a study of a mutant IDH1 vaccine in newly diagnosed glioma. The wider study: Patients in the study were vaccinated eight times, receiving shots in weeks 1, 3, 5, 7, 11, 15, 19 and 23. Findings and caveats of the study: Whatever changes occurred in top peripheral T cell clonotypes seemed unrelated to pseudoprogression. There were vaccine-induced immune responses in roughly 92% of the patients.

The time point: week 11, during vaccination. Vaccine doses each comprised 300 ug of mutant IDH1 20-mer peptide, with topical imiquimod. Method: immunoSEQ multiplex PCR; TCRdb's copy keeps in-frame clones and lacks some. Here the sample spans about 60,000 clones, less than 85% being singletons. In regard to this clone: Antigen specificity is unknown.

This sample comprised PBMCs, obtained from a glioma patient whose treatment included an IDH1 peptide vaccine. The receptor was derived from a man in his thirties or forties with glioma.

The CDR3 region is CASTSGSLEQETQYF. The CDR3 DNA is TGTGCCAGCACGAGTGGCAGCCTGGAACAAGAGACCCAGTACTTC. This chain joins TRBV28 and TRBJ2-5; D is unresolved. The germline V gene has CDR1 MDHEN and CDR2 SYDVKM. The CDR3 runs to 15 residues. Trimming took 7 bases from V and 2 from J, leaving 17 bases between them.